This T cell receptor (beta chain) was found in a study of STAT3 mutations in large granular lymphocyte leukemia. Study-level background: Roughly half the longitudinally sequenced T-LGLL patients had canonical STAT3 mutations.

Concerning this clone: Its antigen is still unknown.

Study-level findings and limits: Clonal expansion was inferred from other time points because no sample existed at each clone's first appearance. Sampling intervals varied between patients and samples. Every T-cell large granular lymphocyte leukemia patient had at least one immunodominant TCR beta clonotype.

The assay was immunoSEQ multiplex PCR, and TCRdb's table has in-frame clones only and misses some. The sample contains roughly 40,000 clones, about 81% of which appear only once. Sequenced: PBMCs. The origin of this receptor is a human donor with T large granular lymphocyte leukemia. Some clones in this sample may be carry-over from other donors' samples.

The CDR3 bases are TGTGCCAGCAGACAGGGGGCCAGCACAGATACGCAGTATTTT. Translated: CASRQGASTDTQYF. The rearrangement links TRBV6-5 to TRBJ2-3, with 9 bases aligning to TRBD1. CDR3 size: 14 residues. Germline V gene data show CDR1 as MNHEY and CDR2 as SVGAGI. V was pared by 6 bases and J by 0 bases, with 1 base of the junction left unmatched.